What follows describes a single T cell receptor beta chain. Its antigen remains unknown. The sample is drawn from a study of shared clonotypes between healthy human individuals. Study-wide results and limits: Investigators expected sequencing depth to affect clonotype sharing among donors.

Only in-frame clones appear in the TCRdb table, and some are missing; sequencing was by immunoSEQ multiplex PCR. The sample yields approximately 2,000,000 clones, around 92% seen once. The V and J ends lost 4 bases and 3 bases respectively, with 15 bases between them. CDR3 length: 15 residues. Per the germline V gene, CDR1 is SNHLY and CDR2 is FYNNEI. The chain employs TRBV2 and TRBJ2-5; D unresolved. The sequencing sample was made of naive CD4+ T cells from PBMCs. As for subset: CD45RA+ positively selected. The TCR was taken from a man younger than 30 in good health. Some clones in this sample may be carry-over from other donors' samples. CDR3 DNA sequence: TGTGCCAGCAGTGCGACGGGCCGCCCCGAAGAGACCCAGTACTTC. Encoded protein: CASSATGRPEETQYF.